The 25 T cell receptor beta chains given below trace back to one sample, sequenced in a study of technical replicates of blood from a handful of donors. Using immunoSEQ multiplex PCR, the repertoire was profiled, and TCRdb retains in-frame clones only, with some absent. The sample records some 67,000 clones, about 98% being singletons. The sequencing sample was made of T cells isolated from PBMCs. These TCRs come from a human donor in good health.

The J gene is TRBJ2-2, the V gene TRBV5-1, with a possible D match to TRBD1 (5 bases). Germline assignment: CDR1 SGHRS and CDR2 YFSETQ. V was trimmed by 4 bases and J by 3 bases, leaving 13 bases between them. This CDR3 comprises 15 residues. The CDR3: CASSIGASDTGELFF. The CDR3 region has the DNA TGCGCCAGCAGCATAGGGGCTTCGGACACCGGGGAGCTGTTTTTT.

The chain carries TRBV5-1 and TRBJ1-2; 9 positions agree with TRBD1. Germline CDR1 is SGHRS and CDR2 is YFSETQ. The CDR3 is made up of 22 amino acids. V gave up 6 bases and J gave up 4 bases; unmatched junction bases: 31. The chain's CDR3 is CASTPLGGQGSTGGPPTYGYTF. CDR3 nucleotide sequence: TGCGCCAGCACTCCCCTCGGGGGACAGGGTTCGACTGGCGGCCCTCCTACCTATGGCTACACCTTC.

The rearrangement joins TRBV9 to TRBJ2-7, with TRBD2 as a possible D gene (6 bases). V lost 4 bases and J lost 2, with 16 bases in between. The CDR3 is 15 residues long. Germline loops: CDR1 SGDLS, CDR2 YYNGEE. Written as DNA, the CDR3 is TGTGCCAGCAGCCAGACGGGGACTGCGGCCTACGAGCAGTACTTC. Translation: CASSQTGTAAYEQYF.

This chain connects TRBV5-4 to TRBJ1-1, with 9 bases matching TRBD1. V lost 4 bases to trimming and J lost 5 bases; unmatched junction nucleotides: 12. This CDR3 is built from 16 residues. Germline V gives CDR1 SGHNT, CDR2 YYREEE (reference sequence). CDR3 in amino acids: CASSPGTGWVTTEAFF. CDR3 in DNA: TGTGCCAGCAGCCCTGGGACAGGGTGGGTGACGACTGAAGCTTTCTTT.

The V call is TRBV27, the J call TRBJ2-3; D might be TRBD1 (6 bases). The CDR3 covers 15 residues. Trimming left V 5 bases short and J 0 bases short, with 12 bases between. Germline assignment: CDR1 MNHEY and CDR2 SMNVEV (reference sequence). Here the CDR3 DNA reads TGTGCCAGCAGTACAGGGTATTCCAGCACAGATACGCAGTATTTT. It is translated as CASSTGYSSTDTQYF.

This clone has only one observation. The chain uses TRBV11-2 and TRBJ1-6; 8 bases line up with TRBD1. Germline V gives CDR1 SGHAT, CDR2 FQNNGV. This CDR3 spans 14 amino acids. V trimming: 5 bases; J trimming: 7 bases; junction bases outside the gene matches: 4. CDR3 amino acids: CASSRTGRNSPLHF. CDR3 nucleotide sequence: TGTGCCAGCAGCCGGACAGGGAGAAATTCACCCCTCCACTTT.

The J gene is TRBJ2-7, the V gene TRBV29-1; TRBD1 is a possible D gene (5 bases). The CDR3 sequence is 12 residues long. Germline CDR1 reads SQVTM; CDR2 reads ANQGSEA. The V end lost 7 bases, the J end lost 3 bases, and 13 bases lay between the germline ends. The CDR3 bases are TGCAGCGCTCGGACAAGAGGCTACGAGCAGTACTTC. Amino acids: CSARTRGYEQYF.

This sequence joins TRBV7-9 and TRBJ2-7; TRBD1 matches 7 bases. CDR1 and CDR2 (germline): SEHNR, FQNEAQ (reference sequence). This CDR3 region has 13 residues. V shed 4 bases and J 5 bases; nucleotides not matched to a gene: 5. The CDR3 region has the DNA TGTGCCAGCAGCTCCCAGGGGGTAAACGAGCAGTACTTC. Translating it yields CASSSQGVNEQYF.

The gene calls are TRBV27 and TRBJ2-1, with D uncertain. The CDR3 runs 14 residues. V lost 3 bases, J lost 0 bases, and 6 bases lay in between. The germline CDR1 and CDR2 sequences are MNHEY and SMNVEV (reference sequence). The CDR3 DNA is TGTGCCAGCAGTTTCGAGAGCTCCTACAATGAGCAGTTCTTC. This gives the protein CASSFESSYNEQFF.

The chain links TRBV10-3 to TRBJ2-1, with 9 bases fitting TRBD1. From germline, CDR1 is ENHRY and CDR2 SYGVKD. With 6 bases clipped from V and 4 bases from J, the junction kept 4 bases outside the gene matches. The CDR3 loop spans 14 amino acids. This chain's CDR3 is CAIRRDRDYNEQFF. CDR3 bases: TGTGCCATCAGAAGGGACAGGGATTACAATGAGCAGTTCTTC.

This chain uses TRBV13 with TRBJ2-7; 7 bases match TRBD1. V gave up 3 bases and J gave up 2 bases; unmatched junction bases: 7. Germline V gene data show CDR1 as PRHDT and CDR2 as FYEKMQ (reference sequence). The CDR3 spans 15 residues. CDR3 protein: CASSFSSGQTYEQYF. As DNA, the CDR3 is TGTGCCAGCAGCTTCTCTTCGGGACAGACCTACGAGCAGTACTTC.

V gene TRBV7-9 combines with J gene TRBJ2-3, with 12 bases matching TRBD2. V trimming: 5 bases; J trimming: 2 bases; junction bases outside the gene matches: 8. The CDR3 extends over 17 amino acids. The V gene's germline CDR1 is SEHNR and CDR2 FQNEAQ (reference sequence). The CDR3 DNA sequence: TGTGCCAGCAGCCACCCAGGACTAGCGGGACTCACAGATACGCAGTATTTT. This sequence encodes CASSHPGLAGLTDTQYF.

The CDR3 sequence is CSVSNSGRAAEQYF. The CDR3 DNA follows: TGCAGCGTTTCGAATAGCGGGAGGGCTGCCGAGCAGTACTTC. The chain joins TRBV29-1 to TRBJ2-7, with 11 bases identical to TRBD2. Trimming cost V 5 bases and J 6 bases; bases outside gene matches: 9. The CDR3 consists of 14 residues. Germline CDR1 and CDR2: SQVTM and ANQGSEA.

The chain uses TRBV27 and TRBJ1-4; the match to TRBD1 covers 10 bases. This CDR3 contains 14 residues. V dropped 4 bases and J dropped 6; count of bases not matched to a gene: 2. In germline, CDR1 is MNHEY, CDR2 SMNVEV (reference sequence). CDR3: CASSSDRGYEKLFF. The CDR3 bases are TGTGCCAGCAGTTCGGACAGGGGGTATGAAAAACTGTTTTTT.

The gene calls are TRBV9 and TRBJ2-3, with D hard to call. The V gene lost 2 bases and the J gene lost 4 bases, with 5 bases spanning the gap. Germline CDR1 is SGDLS and CDR2 is YYNGEE. The CDR3 is 12 residues long. CDR3 sequence: CASSVPADTQYF. In nucleotides, the CDR3 is TGTGCCAGCAGCGTTCCAGCAGATACGCAGTATTTT.

The chain links TRBV10-1 to TRBJ2-1; no firm D call. Trimming removed 6 bases from V and 0 bases from J, with 15 bases in between. Germline CDR1 reads WNHNN; CDR2 reads SYGVQD (reference sequence). The length of the CDR3 is 16 residues. As DNA, the CDR3 is TGCGCCAGCAGCGCCAGAGGAGCGAGCTCCTACAATGAGCAGTTCTTC. Its protein product is CASSARGASSYNEQFF.

The rearrangement links TRBV12-5 to TRBJ2-1; 10 positions agree with TRBD1. This CDR3 region has 16 residues. Trimming removed 6 bases from V and 6 bases from J; junction bases left unmatched: 11. CDR1 and CDR2 (germline): LGHNT, FRNRAP. The CDR3 bases are TGTGCTAGTGGCTCTTCACTGGGACAGGGGAGCAATGAGCAGTTCTTC. Amino acid sequence: CASGSSLGQGSNEQFF.

This chain uses TRBV7-9 with TRBJ1-1, with TRBD1 as a possible D gene (6 bases). The CDR3 extends over 13 amino acids. V was trimmed by 1 base and J by 11 bases, leaving 14 bases between them. Per germline, CDR1 SEHNR and CDR2 FQNEAQ (reference sequence). The CDR3 loop reads CASSLVQGGEAFF. As DNA, the CDR3 is TGTGCCAGCAGCTTAGTACAGGGTGGGGAGGCTTTCTTT.

V is TRBV4-1 and J is TRBJ2-1, with TRBD2 matching over 8 bases. CDR3 length: 17 residues. V was clipped by 1 base and J by 6 bases; unmatched bases: 11. Germline CDR1 and CDR2: MGHRA and YSYEKL. The CDR3 DNA reads as TGCGCCAGCAGCCAAGGTCCGAAGAGCGGGGGTATCAATGAGCAGTTCTTC. This translates into CASSQGPKSGGINEQFF.

V and J are TRBV6-6 and TRBJ1-5; D is ambiguous. In germline, CDR1 is MNHNY, CDR2 SVGAGI (reference sequence). Trimming removed 5 bases from V and 3 bases from J, with 14 bases in between. This CDR3 region has 15 residues. CDR3 in DNA: TGTGCCAGCAGTCCCGAGGCAGCTTCCAATCAGCCCCAGCATTTT. Translated: CASSPEAASNQPQHF.

This rearrangement joins TRBV4-1 to TRBJ2-5, with 10 nucleotides matching TRBD2. V dropped 3 bases and J dropped 4; count of bases not matched to a gene: 8. Germline CDR1 reads MGHRA; CDR2 reads YSYEKL. CDR3 length: 16 residues. Written as DNA, the CDR3 is TGCGCCAGCAGCCACCGTCCAGCGGGGGGGCCAGAGACCCAGTACTTC. Its protein product is CASSHRPAGGPETQYF.

The rearrangement uses TRBV6-6 and TRBJ2-7; D gene uncertain. Trimming shortened V by 2 bases and J by 2 bases, and 7 bases separated the two germline ends. CDR3 length equals 13 residues. Germline assignment: CDR1 MNHNY and CDR2 SVGAGI (reference sequence). Written as DNA, the CDR3 is TGTGCCAGCAGTTACACCAGTCCCTACGAGCAGTACTTC. This gives the protein CASSYTSPYEQYF.

The chain is built from TRBV4-1 and TRBJ1-2; the D gene is possibly TRBD1 (6 bases). The CDR3 contains 13 residues. Trimming pared 8 bases from V and 6 bases from J, leaving 16 bases between. Germline-derived CDR1 and CDR2 are MGHRA and YSYEKL. The chain's CDR3 is CASRTLNRDGYTF. CDR3 DNA sequence: TGCGCCAGCCGGACCCTTAACAGGGATGGCTACACCTTC.

The chain is built from TRBV18 and TRBJ2-5, with D perhaps TRBD1 (6 bases). The CDR3 is made up of 13 amino acids. Germline assignment: CDR1 KGHSH and CDR2 LQKENI. V was cut by 4 bases and J by 2 bases, with 8 bases left in between. The CDR3: CASSRTDQETQYF. The CDR3 DNA is TGTGCCAGCTCACGGACAGATCAAGAGACCCAGTACTTC.

This rearrangement joins TRBV7-9 to TRBJ2-5, with 10 bases fitting TRBD2. Germline assignment: CDR1 SEHNR and CDR2 FQNEAQ (reference sequence). CDR3 size: 15 residues. The V gene end was trimmed by 6 bases and the J gene end by 2 bases; junction bases not matched to a gene: 6. The CDR3 here is CASSSGLASQETQYF. CDR3 coding DNA: TGTGCCAGCAGTTCGGGACTAGCGAGTCAAGAGACCCAGTACTTC.